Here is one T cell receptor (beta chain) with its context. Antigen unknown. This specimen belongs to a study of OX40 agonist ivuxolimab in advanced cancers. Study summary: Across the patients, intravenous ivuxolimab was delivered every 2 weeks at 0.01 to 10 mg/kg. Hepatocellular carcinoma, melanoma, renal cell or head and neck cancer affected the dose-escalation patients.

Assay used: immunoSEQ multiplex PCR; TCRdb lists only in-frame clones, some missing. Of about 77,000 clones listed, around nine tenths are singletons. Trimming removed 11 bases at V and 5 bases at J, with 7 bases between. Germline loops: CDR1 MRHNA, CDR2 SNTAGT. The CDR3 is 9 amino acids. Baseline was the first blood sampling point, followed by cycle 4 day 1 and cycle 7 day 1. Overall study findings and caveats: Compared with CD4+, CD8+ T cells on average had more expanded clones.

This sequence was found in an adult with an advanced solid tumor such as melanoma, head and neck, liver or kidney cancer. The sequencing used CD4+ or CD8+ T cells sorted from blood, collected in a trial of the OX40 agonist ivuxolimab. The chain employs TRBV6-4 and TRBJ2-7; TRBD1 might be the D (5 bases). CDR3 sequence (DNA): TGTGCCGGACATCACGAGCAGTACTTC. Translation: CAGHHEQYF.